These 27 T cell receptor beta chains were all obtained from the same sample, sequenced in a study of CD8+ T cells in alopecia areata. Following extraction, RNA underwent reverse transcription to cDNA, which served as the sequencing template. The protocol was immunoSEQ multiplex PCR, while the TCRdb copy is restricted to in-frame clones and leaves out a portion. In the table there are more than 100,000 clones, approximately 58% of which are singletons. The starting material was CD4+ T cells sorted from blood, obtained at week 0. Receptors were obtained from a human donor with alopecia areata.

The chain is built from TRBV5-6 and TRBJ2-5, with D unresolved. Germline V gene lookup returns CDR1 SGHDT and CDR2 YYEEEE. Trimming shortened V by 0 bases and J by 4 bases, and 7 bases separated the two germline ends. The CDR3 extends over 13 amino acids. CDR3 region: CASSLGGGETQYF. CDR3 nucleotide sequence: TGTGCCAGCAGCTTGGGGGGTGGAGAGACCCAGTACTTC. Full variable domain (missing parts from reference TRBV5-6 and TRBJ2-5): DAGVTQSPTHLIKTRGQQVTLRCSPKSGHDTVSWYQQALGQGPQFIFQYYEEEERQRGNFPDRFSGHQFPNYSSELNVNALLLGDSALYLCASSLGGGETQYFGPGTRLLVL.

This rearrangement joins TRBV6-5 to TRBJ2-1; D gene uncertain. CDR3 length: 12 amino acids. The V gene lost 11 bases and the J gene lost 1 base, with 9 bases spanning the gap. Germline CDR1 is MNHEY and CDR2 is SVGAGI. The CDR3, as DNA: TGTGCCGCACGGGCATCCTACAATGAGCAGTTCTTC. Its protein product is CAARASYNEQFF.

The chain carries TRBV18 and TRBJ2-7; no clear D. V was clipped by 0 bases and J by 2 bases, with 8 bases between them. This CDR3 contains 14 residues. The germline CDR1 and CDR2 sequences are KGHSH and LQKENI. The DNA for the CDR3 is TGTGCCAGCTCACCACCCGCAGGTCCCTACGAGCAGTACTTC. The encoded protein is CASSPPAGPYEQYF. The entire variable domain, with the rest obtained from reference TRBV18 and TRBJ2-7, is as follows: NAGVMQNPRHLVRRRGQEARLRCSPMKGHSHVYWYRQLPEEGLKFMVYLQKENIIDESGMPKERFSAEFPKEGPSILRIQQVVRGDSAAYFCASSPPAGPYEQYFGPGTRLTVT.

The chain links TRBV19 to TRBJ2-5, with 8 bases aligning to TRBD1. The germline gives CDR1 LNHDA, CDR2 SQIVND (reference sequence). J gave up 0 bases and V 4 bases, and 4 bases lay outside the gene matches. The CDR3 covers 15 residues. The CDR3 is CASSTRTGYQETQYF. CDR3 coding DNA: TGTGCCAGTAGTACCCGGACAGGGTACCAAGAGACCCAGTACTTC.

This clone was counted only a few times. This chain uses TRBV29-1 with TRBJ2-5; the D gene could be TRBD1 or TRBD2 (7 bases each). Germline CDR1 and CDR2: SQVTM and ANQGSEA. CDR3 length: 12 amino acids. Trimming cost V 6 bases and J 5 bases, with 13 bases left between them. Here the CDR3 DNA reads TGCAGCGTCTACAGGGGAGGGGAGACCCAGTACTTC. Its protein is CSVYRGGETQYF.

V usage is TRBV7-9 and J usage is TRBJ2-2; D is undetermined. The CDR3 has 13 residues. Germline values: CDR1 SEHNR, CDR2 FQNEAQ (reference sequence). With 8 bases removed from V and 5 bases from J, the gap between germline ends came to 12 bases. The CDR3, as DNA: TGTGCCAGCGTCTTGCTCGGGACCGGGGAGCTGTTTTTT. Translation: CASVLLGTGELFF.

The chain is built from TRBV18 and TRBJ2-7; tentatively, D is TRBD2 (6 bases). Germline V gene data show CDR1 as KGHSH and CDR2 as LQKENI. V lost 5 bases, J lost 1 base, and 6 bases lay in between. CDR3 length equals 12 residues. In DNA form, the CDR3 reads TGTGCCAGCTCAGGGGGGTCCTACGAGCAGTACTTC. Translation: CASSGGSYEQYF.

This chain links TRBV9 with TRBJ2-1; possibly TRBD1 for D (6 bases). From germline, CDR1 is SGDLS and CDR2 YYNGEE. The CDR3 totals 17 residues. V was pared by 0 bases and J by 0 bases, with 13 bases between. CDR3 sequence: CASSVATGLDSYNEQFF. The CDR3 DNA follows: TGTGCCAGCAGCGTAGCTACAGGGTTAGACTCCTACAATGAGCAGTTCTTC.

This rearrangement joins TRBV6-5 to TRBJ2-6, with D tentatively TRBD2 (5 bases). The CDR3 is 16 residues long. V lost 4 bases to trimming and J lost 0 bases, with 10 bases between them. Germline lookup yields CDR1 MNHEY and CDR2 SVGAGI. In nucleotides, the CDR3 is TGTGCCAGCAGTTGGCGGACTGACTCTGGGGCCAACGTCCTGACTTTC. Translating gives CASSWRTDSGANVLTF.

This chain uses TRBV2 with TRBJ2-7; D may match TRBD1 or TRBD2 (5 bases each). The V and J ends lost 6 bases and 5 bases respectively, with 20 bases between them. CDR1 is SNHLY and CDR2 is FYNNEI in the germline V gene. The CDR3 is 15 residues long. The CDR3 sequence: CASRDRDPLRDEQYF. CDR3 bases: TGTGCCAGCAGAGACCGGGACCCCCTCCGGGACGAGCAGTACTTC.

This clone has only a few counts. The V call is TRBV6-5, the J call TRBJ2-7, with D perhaps assigned TRBD1 or TRBD2 (6 bases each). CDR1 is MNHEY, CDR2 SVGAGI, per germline. V was clipped by 3 bases and J by 0 bases, with 9 bases between them. CDR3 length equals 14 residues. As DNA, the CDR3 is TGTGCCAGCAGTTATTGGGGGGCCTCCTACGAGCAGTACTTC. Translation gives CASSYWGASYEQYF.

V is TRBV2 and J is TRBJ1-5; 10 bases line up with TRBD1. Trimming took 2 bases from V and 2 from J; bases not matched to a gene: 3. The CDR3 consists of 16 residues. Germline V gene sequence: CDR1 SNHLY, CDR2 FYNNEI. CDR3 nucleotide sequence: TGTGCCAGCAGTGAACCTGGACAGGGGGGCAATCAGCCCCAGCATTTT. Translated: CASSEPGQGGNQPQHF.

This clone was seen more than once but under ten times. This chain joins TRBV7-9 and TRBJ2-1; 9 positions match TRBD2. Per germline, CDR1 SEHNR and CDR2 FQNEAQ (reference sequence). V trimming: 2 bases; J trimming: 5 bases; junction bases outside the gene matches: 10. This CDR3 is built from 17 residues. The CDR3 region is CASSLSVPGLADNEQFF. The CDR3 DNA is TGTGCCAGCAGCTTAAGTGTCCCGGGACTAGCTGACAATGAGCAGTTCTTC.

The V and J genes are TRBV7-2 and TRBJ2-1; no reliable D call. Trimming took off 1 base at V and 2 bases at J, with 3 bases between the two ends. Germline V gives CDR1 SGHTA, CDR2 FQGNSA. This CDR3 is built from 13 residues. CDR3 DNA sequence: TGTGCCAGCAGCTTAGTAGCCTACAATGAGCAGTTCTTC. This translates into CASSLVAYNEQFF.

The chain recombines TRBV10-3 with TRBJ2-3, with D possibly being TRBD1 (7 bases). Germline V lookup: CDR1 ENHRY, CDR2 SYGVKD. V dropped 6 bases and J dropped 3 bases, with 13 bases sitting between them. The CDR3 length is 14 residues. The CDR3, as DNA: TGTGCCATCAGCCAGGGGGGCCGAACAGATACGCAGTATTTT. Translating gives CAISQGGRTDTQYF.

The chain is built from TRBV7-6 and TRBJ2-7; TRBD2 matches 11 bases. The V segment lost 6 bases and the J segment 3 bases; nucleotides outside the gene matches: 7. Germline V lookup: CDR1 SGHVS, CDR2 FNYEAQ. CDR3 length: 15 amino acids. CDR3 sequence: CASSPTSGGIYEQYF. The CDR3 DNA is TGTGCCAGCAGTCCAACTAGCGGGGGAATCTACGAGCAGTACTTC.

V usage is TRBV5-6 and J usage is TRBJ2-5, with TRBD2 matching over 7 bases. Germline V gene sequence: CDR1 SGHDT, CDR2 YYEEEE. The CDR3 extends over 17 amino acids. V shed 0 bases, J shed 2 bases, and the junction held 10 bases outside the gene matches. CDR3 nucleotide sequence: TGTGCCAGCAGCTTGGGCGGGAGTGTTTGGGGACAAGAGACCCAGTACTTC. As protein: CASSLGGSVWGQETQYF.

The chain links TRBV4-1 to TRBJ2-7; D not resolved. CDR1 and CDR2 from the germline V gene are MGHRA and YSYEKL. The V end was cut by 4 bases, the J end by 5 bases, with 9 bases between. CDR3 size: 12 residues. CDR3 sequence (DNA): TGCGCCAGCAGCCCAAACCCGGACGAGCAGTACTTC. This sequence encodes CASSPNPDEQYF.

The chain employs TRBV23-1 and TRBJ1-5; 7 nucleotides line up with TRBD1. TRBV23-1 is known as an ORF, though its function is uncertain. Trimming at V came to 0 bases and at J to 2 bases, leaving 13 bases not matched to a gene. There are 19 residues in the CDR3. Here the CDR3 reads CASSQSGEQGSSCNQPQHF. The CDR3 bases are TGCGCCAGCAGTCAATCGGGGGAACAGGGGTCGAGCTGCAATCAGCCCCAGCATTTT.

This clone came up a few times. The chain is built from TRBV5-6 and TRBJ2-7; D remains ambiguous. Trimming shortened V by 2 bases and J by 2 bases, and 17 bases separated the two germline ends. Germline lookup yields CDR1 SGHDT and CDR2 YYEEEE. This CDR3 contains 16 residues. The chain's CDR3 is CASSFLPSGSAYEQYF. The CDR3 DNA reads TGTGCCAGCAGCTTTCTCCCCTCCGGGTCCGCCTACGAGCAGTACTTC.

This rearrangement joins TRBV5-1 to TRBJ2-1; perhaps D is TRBD1 or TRBD2 (5 bases each). The length of the CDR3 is 16 residues. V lost 2 bases to trimming and J lost 4 bases, with 16 bases between them. The germline CDR1 and CDR2 sequences are SGHRS and YFSETQ. CDR3 sequence: CASSFDPGPQYNEQFF. CDR3 bases: TGCGCCAGCAGCTTTGATCCGGGACCCCAGTACAATGAGCAGTTCTTC.

This clone was counted only a few times. This chain uses TRBV6-1 with TRBJ1-2; D is undetermined. Per germline, CDR1 MNHNS and CDR2 SASEGT. The CDR3 is 14 amino acids. V was trimmed by 6 bases and J by 0 bases, leaving 11 bases between them. CDR3 amino acids: CASRELLANYGYTF. The CDR3 DNA reads TGTGCCAGCAGGGAGTTACTCGCTAACTATGGCTACACCTTC.

This clone has a handful of counts. The V call is TRBV7-9, the J call TRBJ2-5; a possible D gene is TRBD1 (6 bases). V lost 5 bases and J lost 5, with 15 bases in between. The CDR3 has 14 amino acids. Germline V gene sequence: CDR1 SEHNR, CDR2 FQNEAQ (reference sequence). CDR3 loop: CASSSTDSYETQYF. CDR3 bases: TGTGCCAGCAGCAGCACGGACAGTTACGAGACCCAGTACTTC.

V and J are TRBV28 and TRBJ1-5; TRBD1 matches 8 bases. This CDR3 contains 14 residues. The V gene's germline CDR1 is MDHEN and CDR2 SYDVKM. V trimming: 6 bases; J trimming: 3 bases; junction bases outside the gene matches: 4. CDR3 sequence reads: CASRRTGFNQPQHF. In nucleotides, the CDR3 is TGTGCCAGCAGGAGGACAGGGTTCAATCAGCCCCAGCATTTT.

The chain carries TRBV7-2 and TRBJ2-3; D might be TRBD1 or TRBD2, each matching 5 bases. The CDR3 sequence is 13 residues long. Between the trimmed V and J ends, which lost 1 base and 5 bases, there was a span of 7 bases. Germline V lookup: CDR1 SGHTA, CDR2 FQGNSA. The CDR3, as DNA: TGTGCCAGCAGCTTAGTTGGGGGAGATACGCAGTATTTT. Residues: CASSLVGGDTQYF.

V and J are TRBV23-1 and TRBJ2-4; D is undetermined. TRBV23-1 is flagged as an ORF with uncertain function. V shed 0 bases and J shed 2 bases, with 8 bases lying between them. This CDR3 contains 15 residues. The CDR3 region has the DNA TGCGCCAGCAGTCAATCTGAAGTACCCAAAAACATTCAGTACTTC. It yields the protein CASSQSEVPKNIQYF.

V gene TRBV7-8 combines with J gene TRBJ2-1, with 8 bases that match TRBD1. The trim removed 4 bases at V and 7 bases at J, leaving 3 bases unmatched. Germline lookup yields CDR1 SGHVS and CDR2 FQNEAQ. The CDR3 contains 13 residues. CDR3 sequence: CASSSHRGNEQFF. The CDR3 DNA reads as TGTGCCAGCAGCTCCCACAGGGGGAATGAGCAGTTCTTC.